Listed here are 4 T cell receptor beta chains from one sample, sequenced in a study of cytomegalovirus exposure and HLA in healthy donors. Primers: 60 Vbeta forward and 13 Jbeta reverse. The protocol was immunoSEQ multiplex PCR, while the TCRdb copy is restricted to in-frame clones and leaves out a portion. The data hold 150,000 to 190,000 clones, with 85% observed a single time. Source material: PBMCs. All receptors derive from a woman younger than 30 in good health and CMV-seronegative.

This clone was found a few times. J is TRBJ1-5 and V is TRBV28; D ambiguous. CDR1 and CDR2 (germline): MDHEN, SYDVKM. V was trimmed by 7 bases and J by 0 bases, leaving 7 bases between them. CDR3 length: 13 residues. The CDR3 nucleotides are TGTGCCAGCAACAGTGATAGCAATCAGCCCCAGCATTTT. Translating it yields CASNSDSNQPQHF.

V and J are TRBV28 and TRBJ1-5, with TRBD1 matching over 10 bases. The CDR3 loop spans 17 amino acids. V was pared by 4 bases and J by 0 bases, with 6 bases of the junction left unmatched. Germline V gives CDR1 MDHEN, CDR2 SYDVKM. DNA for the CDR3: TGTGCCAGCAGTTCGGGACAGGGGACTTATAGCAATCAGCCCCAGCATTTT. It specifies CASSSGQGTYSNQPQHF.

V and J are TRBV18 and TRBJ2-7; 10 nucleotides line up with TRBD2. Trimming removed 3 bases from V and 4 bases from J; junction bases left unmatched: 6. Per germline, CDR1 KGHSH and CDR2 LQKENI. CDR3 length: 15 residues. CDR3 nucleotide sequence: TGTGCCAGCTCACCCCCAGGACTAGCGGCTTACGAGCAGTACTTC. The encoded protein is CASSPPGLAAYEQYF.

The chain employs TRBV5-1 and TRBJ2-2; TRBD1 matches 11 bases. Trimming cost V 2 bases and J 4 bases; bases outside gene matches: 4. The CDR3 has 16 amino acids. Germline lookup yields CDR1 SGHRS and CDR2 YFSETQ. The CDR3 here is CASSFGDRGSTGELFF. CDR3 in DNA: TGCGCCAGCAGCTTTGGGGACAGGGGGTCCACCGGGGAGCTGTTTTTT.